The entry that follows covers one TCR beta chain sequence. Its antigen is as yet unknown. The protocol was immunoSEQ multiplex PCR, while the TCRdb copy is restricted to in-frame clones and leaves out a portion. The sample lists 2 million to 2.5 million clones; about 94% were seen once. This sample was taken from a study of shared clonotypes between healthy human individuals. Overall study results and limits: Sample collection involved blood only; tissue repertoires are likely different. The sharing of 4.5% to 5.5% of naive CD4 clonotypes was seen across a handful of donors.

The germline CDR1 and CDR2 sequences are SGHVS and FNYEAQ. The CDR3 spans 13 residues. The V end lost 1 base, the J end lost 14 bases, and 12 bases lay between the germline ends. Sample: naive CD4+ T cells sorted from blood. Stated subset: CD45RA+ positively selected. The receptor was isolated from a man between 18 and 35 years old in good health. The chain uses TRBV7-6 and TRBJ1-6; D is undetermined. The CDR3 sequence is CASSLENGRALHF. The CDR3 nucleotides read TGTGCCAGCAGCTTAGAAAATGGCCGGGCCCTCCACTTT. The full variable domain, in which reference TRBV7-6 and TRBJ1-6 provide the parts outside the CDR3, is GAGVSQSPRYKVTKRGQDVALRCDPISGHVSLYWYRQALGQGPEFLTYFNYEAQQDKSGLPNDRFSAERPEGSISTLTIQRTEQRDSAMYRCASSLENGRALHFGNGTRLTVT.